The sample holds many counts of the clone carrying this T cell receptor (beta chain). The sample originates from a study of T cells in Graves' hyperthyroidism and ophthalmopathy. TCR beta CDR3 sequences were amplified from RNA transcripts. Initially, a first-round RT-PCR of the TCR CDR3 employed the HTBI primer set. A single record per CDR3 protein comes from TCRdb applying MiXCR to the multiplex PCR reads. The sample includes some 440,000 distinct CDR3 sequences, roughly 14% of them seen just once. This CDR3 comprises 16 residues. In germline, CDR1 is MNHNS, CDR2 SASEGT. The trim removed 2 bases at V and 0 bases at J, leaving 3 bases unmatched.

The sample taken for sequencing was blood. The source is a woman in her late teens or twenties with Graves' hyperthyroidism. The chain employs TRBV6-1 and TRBJ2-3, with 9 bases matching TRBD2. The CDR3 DNA reads as TGTGCCAGCAGTGAACAGACTAGCGGTAGCACAGATACGCAGTATTTT. Translated, it gives CASSEQTSGSTDTQYF.